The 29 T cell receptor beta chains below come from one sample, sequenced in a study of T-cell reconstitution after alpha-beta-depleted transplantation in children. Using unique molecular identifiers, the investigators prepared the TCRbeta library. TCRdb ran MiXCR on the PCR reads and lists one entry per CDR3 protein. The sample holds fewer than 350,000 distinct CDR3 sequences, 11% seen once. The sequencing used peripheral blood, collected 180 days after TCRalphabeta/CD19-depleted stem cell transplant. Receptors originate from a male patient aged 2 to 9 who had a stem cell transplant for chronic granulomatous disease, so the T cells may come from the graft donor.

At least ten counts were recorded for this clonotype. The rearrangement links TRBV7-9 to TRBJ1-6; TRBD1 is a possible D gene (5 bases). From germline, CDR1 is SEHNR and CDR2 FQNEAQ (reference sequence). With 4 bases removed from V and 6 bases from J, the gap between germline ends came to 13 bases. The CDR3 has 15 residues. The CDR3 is CASSSKGRLNSPLHF. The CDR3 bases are TGTGCCAGCAGCTCAAAGGGACGGCTTAATTCACCCCTCCACTTT.

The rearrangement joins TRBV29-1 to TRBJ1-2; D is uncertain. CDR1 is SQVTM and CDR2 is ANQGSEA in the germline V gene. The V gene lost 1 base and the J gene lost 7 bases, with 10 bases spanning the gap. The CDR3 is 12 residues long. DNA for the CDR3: TGCAGCGTTGAAGTTGGGTATGGTGGCTACACCTTC. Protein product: CSVEVGYGGYTF.

The CDR3 sequence: CASSTKGANTQYF. In DNA, the CDR3 is TGCGCCAGCAGCACAAAGGGAGCAAATACGCAGTATTTT. The chain joins TRBV5-1 to TRBJ2-3; maybe TRBD2 (5 bases). The CDR3 runs 13 residues. Germline CDR1 and CDR2: SGHRS and YFSETQ. Trimming left V 4 bases short and J 7 bases short, with 13 bases between. Variable domain in full (rest from reference TRBV5-1 and TRBJ2-3): KAGVTQTPRYLIKTRGQQVTLSCSPISGHRSVSWYQQTPGQGLQFLFEYFSETQRNKGNFPGRFSGRQFSNSRSEMNVSTLELGDSALYLCASSTKGANTQYFGPGTRLTVL.

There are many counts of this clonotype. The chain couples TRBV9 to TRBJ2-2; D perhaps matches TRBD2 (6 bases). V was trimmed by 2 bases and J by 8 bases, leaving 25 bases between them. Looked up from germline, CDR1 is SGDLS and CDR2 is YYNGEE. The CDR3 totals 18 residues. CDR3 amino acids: CASSVGGQGGPLTGELFF. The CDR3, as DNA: TGTGCCAGCAGCGTTGGGGGTCAGGGAGGACCCCTAACGGGGGAGCTGTTTTTT.

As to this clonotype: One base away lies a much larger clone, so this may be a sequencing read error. The CDR3 nucleotides are TGTGCCAGCAGTTTATTGCGGGAAGCATCCTATGGCGACACCTTC. Residues: CASSLLREASYGDTF. The chain employs TRBV27 and TRBJ1-2; D remains unclear. The CDR3 is 15 amino acids. Per germline, CDR1 MNHEY and CDR2 SMNVEV (reference sequence).

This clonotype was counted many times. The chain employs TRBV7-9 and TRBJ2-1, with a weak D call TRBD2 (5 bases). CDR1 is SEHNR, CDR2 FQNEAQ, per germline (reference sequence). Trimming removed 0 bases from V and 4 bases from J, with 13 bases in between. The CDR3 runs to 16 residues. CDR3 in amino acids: CASSLARALVYNEQFF. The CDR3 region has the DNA TGTGCCAGCAGCTTAGCGAGGGCGCTAGTTTACAATGAGCAGTTCTTC.

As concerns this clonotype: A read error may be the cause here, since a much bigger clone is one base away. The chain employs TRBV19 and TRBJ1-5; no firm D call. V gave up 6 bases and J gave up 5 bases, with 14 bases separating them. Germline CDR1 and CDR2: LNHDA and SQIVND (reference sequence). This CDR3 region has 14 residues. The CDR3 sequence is CASRTTRRHQPQHF. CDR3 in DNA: TGTGCCAGTAGAACTACAAGGCGACATCAGCCCCAGCATTTT.

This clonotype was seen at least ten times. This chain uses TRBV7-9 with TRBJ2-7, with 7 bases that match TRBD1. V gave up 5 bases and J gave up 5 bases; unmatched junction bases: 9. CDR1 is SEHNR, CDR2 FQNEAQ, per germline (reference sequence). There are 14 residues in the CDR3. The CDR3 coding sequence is TGTGCCAGCAGCCCGACGGACAGGCCGAACGAGCAGTACTTC. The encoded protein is CASSPTDRPNEQYF.

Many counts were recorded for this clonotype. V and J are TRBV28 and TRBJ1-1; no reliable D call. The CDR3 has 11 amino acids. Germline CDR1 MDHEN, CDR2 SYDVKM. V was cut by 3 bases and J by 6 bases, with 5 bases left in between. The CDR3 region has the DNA TGTGCCAGCAGTTTCACAGCTGAAGCTTTCTTT. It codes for CASSFTAEAFF. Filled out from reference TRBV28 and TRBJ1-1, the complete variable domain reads DVKVTQSSRYLVKRTGEKVFLECVQDMDHENMFWYRQDPGLGLRLIYFSYDVKMKEKGDIPEGYSVSREKKERFSLILESASTNQTSMYLCASSFTAEAFFGQGTRLTVV.

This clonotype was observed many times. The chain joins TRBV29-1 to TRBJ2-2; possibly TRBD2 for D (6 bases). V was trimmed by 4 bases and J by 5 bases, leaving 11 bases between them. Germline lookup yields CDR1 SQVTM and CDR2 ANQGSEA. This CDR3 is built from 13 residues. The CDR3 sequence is CSVGLASTGELFF. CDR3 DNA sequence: TGCAGCGTTGGTCTAGCGTCGACCGGGGAGCTGTTTTTT.

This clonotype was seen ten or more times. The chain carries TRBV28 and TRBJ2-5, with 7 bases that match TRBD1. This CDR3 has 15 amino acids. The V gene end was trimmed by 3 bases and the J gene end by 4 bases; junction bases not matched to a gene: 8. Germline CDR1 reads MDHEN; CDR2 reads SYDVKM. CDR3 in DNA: TGTGCCAGCAGTTTCCCCTACGGGACAGCAGAGACCCAGTACTTC. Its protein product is CASSFPYGTAETQYF.

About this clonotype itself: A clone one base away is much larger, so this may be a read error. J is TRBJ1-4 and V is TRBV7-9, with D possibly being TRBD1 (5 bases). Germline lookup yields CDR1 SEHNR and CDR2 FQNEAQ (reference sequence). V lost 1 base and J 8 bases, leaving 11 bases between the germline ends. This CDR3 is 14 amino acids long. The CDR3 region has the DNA TGTGCCAGCAGCTTAGTCCGGGGGAGCGAAAAACTGTTTTTT. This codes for CASSLVRGSEKLFF.

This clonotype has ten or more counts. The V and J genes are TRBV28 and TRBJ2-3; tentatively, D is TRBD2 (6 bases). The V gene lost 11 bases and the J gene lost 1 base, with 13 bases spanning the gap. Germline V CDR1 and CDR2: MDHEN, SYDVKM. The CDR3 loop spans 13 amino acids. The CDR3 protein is CALGGAGTDTQYF. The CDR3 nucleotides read TGTGCCTTGGGGGGAGCGGGCACAGATACGCAGTATTTT.

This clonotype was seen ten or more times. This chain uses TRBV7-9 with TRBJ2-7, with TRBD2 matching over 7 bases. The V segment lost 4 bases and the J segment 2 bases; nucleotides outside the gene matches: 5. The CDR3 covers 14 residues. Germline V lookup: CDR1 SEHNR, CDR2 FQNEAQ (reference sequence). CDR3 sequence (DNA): TGTGCCAGCAGCTCAGGACTAGTAACCTACGAGCAGTACTTC. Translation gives CASSSGLVTYEQYF.

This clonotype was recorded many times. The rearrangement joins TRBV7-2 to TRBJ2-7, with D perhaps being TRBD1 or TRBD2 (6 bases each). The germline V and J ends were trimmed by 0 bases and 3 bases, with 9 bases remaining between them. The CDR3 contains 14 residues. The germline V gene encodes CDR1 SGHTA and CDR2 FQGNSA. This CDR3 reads CASSLAGGDYEQYF. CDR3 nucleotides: TGTGCCAGCAGCTTAGCCGGGGGCGACTACGAGCAGTACTTC.

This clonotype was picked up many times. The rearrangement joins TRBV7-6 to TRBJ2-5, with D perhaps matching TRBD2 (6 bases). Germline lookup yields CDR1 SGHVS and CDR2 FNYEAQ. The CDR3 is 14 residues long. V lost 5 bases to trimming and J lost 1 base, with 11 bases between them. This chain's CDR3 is CASSPSAGQETQYF. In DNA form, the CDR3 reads TGTGCCAGCAGCCCTAGCGCCGGCCAAGAGACCCAGTACTTC.

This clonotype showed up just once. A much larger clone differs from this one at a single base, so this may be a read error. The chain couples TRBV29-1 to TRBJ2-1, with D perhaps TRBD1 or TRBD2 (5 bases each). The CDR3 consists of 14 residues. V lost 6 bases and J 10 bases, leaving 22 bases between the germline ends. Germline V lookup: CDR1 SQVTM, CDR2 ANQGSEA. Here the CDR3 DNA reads TGCAGCGTGGACCCCTCCGGGGCAAAAGGGGAGCAGTTCTTC. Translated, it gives CSVDPSGAKGEQFF.

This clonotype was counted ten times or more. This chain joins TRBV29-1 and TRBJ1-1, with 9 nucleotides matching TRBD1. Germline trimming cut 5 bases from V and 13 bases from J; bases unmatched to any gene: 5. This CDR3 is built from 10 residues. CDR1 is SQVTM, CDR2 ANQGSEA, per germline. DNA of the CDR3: TGCAGCGTTCCGGGACAGGGAGTTTTCTTT. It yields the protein CSVPGQGVFF.

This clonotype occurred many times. CDR3 sequence (DNA): TGTGCCAGCAGTTTACTAAGGTCACCCAACTACGAGCAGTACTTC. This sequence encodes CASSLLRSPNYEQYF. V usage is TRBV28 and J usage is TRBJ2-7; D unresolved. The CDR3 contains 15 residues. V gave up 2 bases and J gave up 3 bases, with 14 bases separating them. The germline V gene has CDR1 MDHEN and CDR2 SYDVKM. The complete variable domain, with remaining parts taken from reference TRBV28 and TRBJ2-7, reads DVKVTQSSRYLVKRTGEKVFLECVQDMDHENMFWYRQDPGLGLRLIYFSYDVKMKEKGDIPEGYSVSREKKERFSLILESASTNQTSMYLCASSLLRSPNYEQYFGPGTRLTVT.

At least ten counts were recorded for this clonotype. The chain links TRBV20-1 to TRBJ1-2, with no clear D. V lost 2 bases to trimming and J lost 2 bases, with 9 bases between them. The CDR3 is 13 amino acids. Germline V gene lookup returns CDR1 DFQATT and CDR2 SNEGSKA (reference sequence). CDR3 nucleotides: TGCAGTGCTAGATCCCGGGTAAACTATGGCTACACCTTC. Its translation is CSARSRVNYGYTF.

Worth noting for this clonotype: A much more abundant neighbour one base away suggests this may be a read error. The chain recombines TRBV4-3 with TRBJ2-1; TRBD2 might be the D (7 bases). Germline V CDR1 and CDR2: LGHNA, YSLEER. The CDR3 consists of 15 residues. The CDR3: CASSQEGGATNEQLF. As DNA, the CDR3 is TGCGCCAGCAGCCAAGAGGGGGGGGCGACCAATGAGCAGCTCTTC.

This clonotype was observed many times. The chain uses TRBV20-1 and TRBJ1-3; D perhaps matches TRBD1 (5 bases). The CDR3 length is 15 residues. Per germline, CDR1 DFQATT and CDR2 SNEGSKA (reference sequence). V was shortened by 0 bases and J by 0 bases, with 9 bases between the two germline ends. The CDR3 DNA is TGCAGTGCTAGAGATCCCGGGACCTCTGGAAACACCATATATTTT. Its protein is CSARDPGTSGNTIYF.

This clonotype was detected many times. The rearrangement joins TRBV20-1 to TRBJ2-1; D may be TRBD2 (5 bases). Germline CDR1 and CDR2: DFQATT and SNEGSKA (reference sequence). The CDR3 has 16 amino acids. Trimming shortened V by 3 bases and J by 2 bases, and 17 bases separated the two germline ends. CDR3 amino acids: CSASSYQRKPYNEQFF. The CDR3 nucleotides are TGCAGTGCTAGTAGTTACCAGCGGAAGCCCTACAATGAGCAGTTCTTC.

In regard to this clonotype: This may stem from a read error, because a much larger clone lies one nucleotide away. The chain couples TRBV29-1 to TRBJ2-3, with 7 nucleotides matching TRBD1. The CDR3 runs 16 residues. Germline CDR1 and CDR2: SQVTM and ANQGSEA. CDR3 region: CSVEPKGQSWGDAQYF. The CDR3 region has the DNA TGCAGCGTGGAACCCAAGGGACAGTCCTGGGGAGATGCGCAGTATTTT.

CDR3 sequence reads: CASSVGGVKYEQFF. DNA of the CDR3: TGTGCCAGTAGTGTGGGCGGGGTCAAATATGAGCAGTTCTTC. The chain recombines TRBV19 with TRBJ2-1, with D tentatively TRBD2 (6 bases). The CDR3 extends over 14 amino acids. From germline, CDR1 is LNHDA and CDR2 SQIVND (reference sequence). Between the trimmed V and J ends, which lost 5 bases and 8 bases, there was a span of 16 bases.

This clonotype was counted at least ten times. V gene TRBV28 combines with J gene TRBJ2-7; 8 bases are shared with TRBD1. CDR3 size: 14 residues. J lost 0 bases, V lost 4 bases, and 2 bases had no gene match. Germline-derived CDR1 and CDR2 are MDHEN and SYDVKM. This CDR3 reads CASSYRGSSYEQYF. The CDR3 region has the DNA TGTGCCAGCAGTTACAGGGGGAGCTCCTACGAGCAGTACTTC.

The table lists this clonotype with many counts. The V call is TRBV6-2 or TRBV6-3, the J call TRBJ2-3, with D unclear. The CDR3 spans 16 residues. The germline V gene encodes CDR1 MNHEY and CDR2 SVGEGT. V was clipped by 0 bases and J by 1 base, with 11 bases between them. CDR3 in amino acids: CASSYSKTLRTDTQYF. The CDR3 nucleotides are TGTGCCAGCAGTTACTCGAAAACCCTCCGCACAGATACGCAGTATTTT.

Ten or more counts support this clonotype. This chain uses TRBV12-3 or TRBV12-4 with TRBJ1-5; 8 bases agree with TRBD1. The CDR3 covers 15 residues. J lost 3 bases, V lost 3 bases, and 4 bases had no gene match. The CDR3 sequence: CASSFRDRINQPQHF. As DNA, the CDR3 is TGTGCCAGCAGTTTCCGGGACAGGATCAATCAGCCCCAGCATTTT.

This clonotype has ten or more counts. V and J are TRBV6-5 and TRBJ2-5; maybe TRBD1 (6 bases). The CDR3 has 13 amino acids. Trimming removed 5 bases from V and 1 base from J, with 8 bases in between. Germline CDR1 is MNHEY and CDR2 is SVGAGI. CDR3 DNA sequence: TGTGCCAGCAGTCACAGGGCCCAAGAGACCCAGTACTTC. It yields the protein CASSHRAQETQYF.